These 8 T cell receptor beta chains share one sample of origin, sequenced in a study of T cell repertoires in cytomegalovirus infection. A single record per CDR3 protein comes from TCRdb applying MiXCR to the reads. The table shows approximately 250,000 distinct CDR3 sequences, with over 20% occurring only once. The specimen sequenced was CD8+ T cells from PBMCs. These receptors were collected from a human donor in good health (CMV status not recorded). Some clones in this sample may be carry-over from other donors' samples.

The rearrangement uses TRBV15 and TRBJ2-1; 13 bases line up with TRBD2. The junction had 4 bases not matched to a gene; V was cut back by 5 bases and J by 6 bases. Germline CDR1 is LNHNV and CDR2 is YYDKDF (reference sequence). This CDR3 has 15 residues. CDR3 bases: TGTGCCACCAGCCTACTAGCGGGGGGGGTCAATGAGCAGTTCTTC. It codes for CATSLLAGGVNEQFF. The full variable domain, its missing parts supplied by reference TRBV15 and TRBJ2-1, is DAMVIQNPRYQVTQFGKPVTLSCSQTLNHNVMYWYQQKSSQAPKLLFHYYDKDFNNEADTPDNFQSRRPNTSFCFLDIRSPGLGDTAMYLCATSLLAGGVNEQFFGPGTRLTVL.

With regard to this clonotype: A junction boundary mismatches the germline segment, possibly from a read error. The CDR3 nucleotides read TGTGCCAGCAGTTTAAGCGCAGGCGATATGCAGTATTTT. Protein: CASSLSAGDMQYF. This rearrangement joins TRBV12-3 or TRBV12-4 to TRBJ2-3; D unclear. The CDR3 spans 13 residues.

The J gene is TRBJ2-3, the V gene TRBV6-5; no clear D gene. V was shortened by 2 bases and J by 3 bases, with 6 bases between the two germline ends. Germline V gene lookup returns CDR1 MNHEY and CDR2 SVGAGI. There are 13 residues in the CDR3. In nucleotides, the CDR3 is TGTGCCAGCAGTTACATATCGACAGATACGCAGTATTTT. Its translation is CASSYISTDTQYF.

This clonotype was counted many times. The V gene is TRBV5-6, the J gene TRBJ2-5, with 8 nucleotides matching TRBD2. CDR3 length equals 15 residues. From germline, CDR1 is SGHDT and CDR2 YYEEEE. V shed 3 bases, J shed 5 bases, and the junction held 9 bases outside the gene matches. CDR3 sequence: CASSWQTSVVETQYF. Written as DNA, the CDR3 is TGTGCCAGCAGCTGGCAGACTAGCGTGGTGGAGACCCAGTACTTC.

This clonotype has a handful of counts. The chain is built from TRBV12-3 or TRBV12-4 and TRBJ2-5; TRBD2 matches at 11 bases. The CDR3 consists of 19 residues. J lost 1 base, V lost 1 base, and 11 bases had no gene match. The CDR3 DNA reads TGTGCCAGCAGTTTAGTAGAAAGGGCTAGCGGGGGGACCCAAGAGACCCAGTACTTC. This sequence encodes CASSLVERASGGTQETQYF.

In this sample, this clonotype turned up many times. The gene calls are TRBV5-6 and TRBJ1-2; D possibly corresponds to TRBD1 (5 bases). This CDR3 is built from 13 residues. V shed 0 bases and J shed 4 bases, with 7 bases lying between them. Germline CDR1 SGHDT, CDR2 YYEEEE. CDR3 nucleotides: TGTGCCAGCAGCTTGGGGGACCTCTATGGCTACACCTTC. Translating gives CASSLGDLYGYTF.

This clonotype showed up many times. This chain connects TRBV6-1 to TRBJ1-1; 9 bases match TRBD1. Germline loops: CDR1 MNHNS, CDR2 SASEGT. The ends lost 5 bases at V and 5 bases at J; junction bases unmatched: 3. CDR3 size: 13 residues. Here the CDR3 DNA reads TGTGCCAGCAGTCCGGACAGGGGAACTGAAGCTTTCTTT. This encodes CASSPDRGTEAFF.

This clonotype was seen repeatedly, ten times or more. The gene calls are TRBV19 and TRBJ2-3, with 7 bases identical to TRBD1. The V and J ends lost 7 bases and 0 bases, in that order; junction bases with no gene match: 7. Per the germline V gene, CDR1 is LNHDA and CDR2 is SQIVND (reference sequence). The CDR3 contains 15 residues. CDR3 loop: CASNTGTASTDTQYF. CDR3 bases: TGTGCCAGTAACACCGGGACAGCGAGCACAGATACGCAGTATTTT.